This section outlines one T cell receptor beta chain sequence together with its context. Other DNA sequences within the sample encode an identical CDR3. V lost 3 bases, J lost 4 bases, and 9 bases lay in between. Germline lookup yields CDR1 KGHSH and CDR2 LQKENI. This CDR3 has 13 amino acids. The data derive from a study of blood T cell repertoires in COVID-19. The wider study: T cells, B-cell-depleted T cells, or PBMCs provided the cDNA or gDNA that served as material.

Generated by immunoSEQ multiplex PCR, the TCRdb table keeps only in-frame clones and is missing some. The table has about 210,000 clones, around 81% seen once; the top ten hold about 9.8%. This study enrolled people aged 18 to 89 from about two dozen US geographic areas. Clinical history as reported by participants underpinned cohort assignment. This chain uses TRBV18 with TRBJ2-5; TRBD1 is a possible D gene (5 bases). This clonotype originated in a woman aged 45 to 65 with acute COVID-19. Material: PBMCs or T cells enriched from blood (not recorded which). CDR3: CASSPGQGETQYF. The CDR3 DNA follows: TGTGCCAGCTCACCGGGGCAGGGAGAGACCCAGTACTTC.